This entry features one T cell receptor beta chain sequence. Its target is not known. The data were taken from a study of cytomegalovirus exposure and HLA in healthy donors. Study-level background: Genetic ancestry analysis placed over 75% of the approximately 390 donors that were genotyped in the Caucasian-associated cluster.

The PCR employed 60 Vbeta primers together with 13 Jbeta primers. Some clones are missing from TCRdb's copy, which holds only in-frame ones; the method was immunoSEQ multiplex PCR. The sample shows some 120,000 clones, around 70% of them seen only once. CDR1 and CDR2 from the germline V gene are SGHDT and YYEEEE. Deletions cut 4 bases from V and 7 bases from J, with 14 bases between. The CDR3 runs 13 residues. Study outcomes and limitations: Researchers counted 150 to 200 TCR beta chains as cytomegalovirus-associated. A reported reduction in N-insertions relative to the approximately 640-donor mean was seen in an Asian-associated ancestry cluster in a later analysis.

The sequence came from a man aged 30 to 39 in good health and CMV-seropositive. The sequencing sample was made of PBMCs. The gene calls are TRBV5-6 and TRBJ1-1, with D perhaps TRBD1 (5 bases). The CDR3 DNA sequence: TGTGCCAGCAGCCTCGACCCTACAGGTGAAGCTTTCTTT. Residues: CASSLDPTGEAFF.